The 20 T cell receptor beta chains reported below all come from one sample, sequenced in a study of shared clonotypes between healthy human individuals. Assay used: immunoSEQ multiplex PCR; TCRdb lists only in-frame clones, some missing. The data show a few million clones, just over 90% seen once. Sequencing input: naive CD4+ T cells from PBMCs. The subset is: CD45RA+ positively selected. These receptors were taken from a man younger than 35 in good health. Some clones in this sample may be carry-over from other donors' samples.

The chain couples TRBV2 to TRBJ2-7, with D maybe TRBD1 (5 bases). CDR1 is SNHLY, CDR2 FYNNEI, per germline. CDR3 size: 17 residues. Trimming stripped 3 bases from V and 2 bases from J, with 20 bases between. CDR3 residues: CASSEKGAGTGPYEQYF. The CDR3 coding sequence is TGTGCCAGCAGTGAGAAAGGGGCAGGTACTGGACCCTACGAGCAGTACTTC.

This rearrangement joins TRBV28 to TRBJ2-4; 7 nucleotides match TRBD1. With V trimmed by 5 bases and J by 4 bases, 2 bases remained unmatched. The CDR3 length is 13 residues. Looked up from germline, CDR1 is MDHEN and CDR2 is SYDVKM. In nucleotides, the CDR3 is TGTGCCAGCAGTAAGACAGGGAAAAACATTCAGTACTTC. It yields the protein CASSKTGKNIQYF.

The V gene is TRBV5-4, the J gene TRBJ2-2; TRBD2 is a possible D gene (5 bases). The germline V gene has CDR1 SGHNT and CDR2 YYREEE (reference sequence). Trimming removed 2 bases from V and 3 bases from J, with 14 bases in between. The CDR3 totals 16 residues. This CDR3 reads CASSFPRGLDTGELFF. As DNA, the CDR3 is TGTGCCAGCAGCTTCCCTAGAGGGCTAGACACCGGGGAGCTGTTTTTT. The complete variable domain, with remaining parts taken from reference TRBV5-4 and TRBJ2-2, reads ETGVTQSPTHLIKTRGQQVTLRCSSQSGHNTVSWYQQALGQGPQFIFQYYREEENGRGNFPPRFSGLQFPNYSSELNVNALELDDSALYLCASSFPRGLDTGELFFGEGSRLTVL.

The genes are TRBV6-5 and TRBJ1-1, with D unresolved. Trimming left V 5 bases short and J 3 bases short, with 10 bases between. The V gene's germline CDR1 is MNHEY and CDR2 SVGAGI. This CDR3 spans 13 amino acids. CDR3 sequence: CASSNGVYTEAFF. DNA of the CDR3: TGTGCCAGCAGTAACGGGGTTTACACTGAAGCTTTCTTT.

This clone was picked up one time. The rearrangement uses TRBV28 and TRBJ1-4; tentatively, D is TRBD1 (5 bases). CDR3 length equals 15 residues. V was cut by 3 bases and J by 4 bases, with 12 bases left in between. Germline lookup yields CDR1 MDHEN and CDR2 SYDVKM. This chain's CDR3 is CASSFFRQLNEKLFF. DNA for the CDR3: TGTGCCAGCAGTTTCTTTCGACAGCTTAATGAAAAACTGTTTTTT.

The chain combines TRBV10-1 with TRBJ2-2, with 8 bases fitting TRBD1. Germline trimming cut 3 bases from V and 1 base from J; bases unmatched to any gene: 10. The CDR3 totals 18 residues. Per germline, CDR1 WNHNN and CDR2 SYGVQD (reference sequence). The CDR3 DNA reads TGCGCCAGCAGTGAAGTTCCCGGGACAGGATGGAACACCGGGGAGCTGTTTTTT. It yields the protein CASSEVPGTGWNTGELFF.

The CDR3 here is CASSLQREVQETQYF. The CDR3 bases are TGCGCCAGCAGCTTGCAGCGGGAGGTCCAAGAGACCCAGTACTTC. This chain links TRBV5-1 with TRBJ2-5; 9 bases map to TRBD2. Trimming at V came to 1 base and at J to 1 base, leaving 2 bases not matched to a gene. This CDR3 has 15 residues. The germline V gene encodes CDR1 SGHRS and CDR2 YFSETQ.

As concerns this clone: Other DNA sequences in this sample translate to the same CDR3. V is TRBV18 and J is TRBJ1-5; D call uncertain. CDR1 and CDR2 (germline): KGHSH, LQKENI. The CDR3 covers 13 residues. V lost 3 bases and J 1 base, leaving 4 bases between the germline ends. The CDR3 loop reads CASSPQSNQPQHF. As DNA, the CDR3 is TGTGCCAGCTCACCGCAGAGCAATCAGCCCCAGCATTTT.

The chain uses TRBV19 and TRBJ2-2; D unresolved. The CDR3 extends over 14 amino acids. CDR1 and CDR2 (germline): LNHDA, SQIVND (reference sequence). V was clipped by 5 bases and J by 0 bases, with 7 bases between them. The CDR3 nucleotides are TGTGCCAGTAGTTTTACACCGAACACCGGGGAGCTGTTTTTT. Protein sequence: CASSFTPNTGELFF.

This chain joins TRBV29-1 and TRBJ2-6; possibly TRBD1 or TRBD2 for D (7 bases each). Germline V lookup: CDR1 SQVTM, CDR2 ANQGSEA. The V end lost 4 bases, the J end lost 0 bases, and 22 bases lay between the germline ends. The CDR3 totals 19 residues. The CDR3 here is CSVVGRGGGLNSGANVLTF. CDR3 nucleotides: TGCAGCGTTGTGGGGAGGGGAGGGGGCCTCAACTCTGGGGCCAACGTCCTGACTTTC.

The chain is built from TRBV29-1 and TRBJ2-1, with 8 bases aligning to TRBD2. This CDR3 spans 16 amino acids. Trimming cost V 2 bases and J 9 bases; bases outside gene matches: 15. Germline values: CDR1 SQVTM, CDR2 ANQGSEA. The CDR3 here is CSVESFRPAGVSEQFF. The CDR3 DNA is TGCAGCGTTGAAAGTTTTAGGCCAGCGGGAGTATCTGAGCAGTTCTTC.

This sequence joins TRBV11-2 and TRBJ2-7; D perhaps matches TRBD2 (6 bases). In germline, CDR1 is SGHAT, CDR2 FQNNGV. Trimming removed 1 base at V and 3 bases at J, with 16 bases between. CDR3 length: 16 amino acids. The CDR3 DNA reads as TGTGCCAGCAGCTTAGGGCAGGGACTTAGCCTCTACGAGCAGTACTTC. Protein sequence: CASSLGQGLSLYEQYF.

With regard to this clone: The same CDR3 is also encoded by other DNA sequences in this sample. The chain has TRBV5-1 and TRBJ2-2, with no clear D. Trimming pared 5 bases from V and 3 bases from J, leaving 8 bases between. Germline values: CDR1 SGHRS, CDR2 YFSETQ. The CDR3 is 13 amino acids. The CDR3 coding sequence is TGCGCCAGCAGTGATGCGGACACCGGGGAGCTGTTTTTT. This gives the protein CASSDADTGELFF. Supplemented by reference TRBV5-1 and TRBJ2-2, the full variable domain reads KAGVTQTPRYLIKTRGQQVTLSCSPISGHRSVSWYQQTPGQGLQFLFEYFSETQRNKGNFPGRFSGRQFSNSRSEMNVSTLELGDSALYLCASSDADTGELFFGEGSRLTVL.

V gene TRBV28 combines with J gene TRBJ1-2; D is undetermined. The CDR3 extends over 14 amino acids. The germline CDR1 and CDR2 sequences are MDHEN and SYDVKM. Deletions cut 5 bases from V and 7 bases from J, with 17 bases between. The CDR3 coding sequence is TGTGCCAGCAGTCCCAATCATTCTGGGAGTGGCTACACCTTC. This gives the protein CASSPNHSGSGYTF.

The CDR3 reads CASRLDRVQETQYF. The CDR3, as DNA: TGTGCCAGCAGGCTTGACAGGGTCCAAGAGACCCAGTACTTC. The V call is TRBV28, the J call TRBJ2-5, with 7 bases fitting TRBD1. V lost 6 bases to trimming and J lost 1 base; unmatched junction nucleotides: 5. CDR1 MDHEN and CDR2 SYDVKM come from the germline V gene. This CDR3 has 14 amino acids. The full variable domain, completed using reference TRBV28 and TRBJ2-5, is DVKVTQSSRYLVKRTGEKVFLECVQDMDHENMFWYRQDPGLGLRLIYFSYDVKMKEKGDIPEGYSVSREKKERFSLILESASTNQTSMYLCASRLDRVQETQYFGPGTRLLVL.

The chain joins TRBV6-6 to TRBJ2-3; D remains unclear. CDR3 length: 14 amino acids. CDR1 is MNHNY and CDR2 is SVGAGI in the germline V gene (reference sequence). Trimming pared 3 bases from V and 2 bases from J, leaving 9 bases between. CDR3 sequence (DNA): TGTGCCAGCAGTTATGGGCTAGACACAGATACGCAGTATTTT. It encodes CASSYGLDTDTQYF.

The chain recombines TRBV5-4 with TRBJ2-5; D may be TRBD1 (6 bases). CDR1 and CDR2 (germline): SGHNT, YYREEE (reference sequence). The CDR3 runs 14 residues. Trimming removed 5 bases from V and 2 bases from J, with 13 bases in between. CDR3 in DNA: TGTGCCAGCAGGTCTGGGGGCGGACAAGAGACCCAGTACTTC. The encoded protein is CASRSGGGQETQYF.

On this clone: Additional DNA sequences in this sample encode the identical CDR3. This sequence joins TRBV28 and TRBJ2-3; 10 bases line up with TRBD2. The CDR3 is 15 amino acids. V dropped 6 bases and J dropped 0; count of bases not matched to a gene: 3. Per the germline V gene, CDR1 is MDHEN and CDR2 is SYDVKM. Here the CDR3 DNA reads TGTGCCAGCAGCTTAGCGGGAGGAAGCACAGATACGCAGTATTTT. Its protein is CASSLAGGSTDTQYF. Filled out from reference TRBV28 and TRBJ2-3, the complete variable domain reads DVKVTQSSRYLVKRTGEKVFLECVQDMDHENMFWYRQDPGLGLRLIYFSYDVKMKEKGDIPEGYSVSREKKERFSLILESASTNQTSMYLCASSLAGGSTDTQYFGPGTRLTVL.

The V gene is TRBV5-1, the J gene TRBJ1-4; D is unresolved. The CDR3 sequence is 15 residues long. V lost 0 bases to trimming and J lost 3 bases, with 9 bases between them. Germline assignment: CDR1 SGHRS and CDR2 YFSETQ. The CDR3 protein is CASSLDYISNEKLFF. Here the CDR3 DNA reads TGCGCCAGCAGCTTGGACTACATTTCTAATGAAAAACTGTTTTTT.

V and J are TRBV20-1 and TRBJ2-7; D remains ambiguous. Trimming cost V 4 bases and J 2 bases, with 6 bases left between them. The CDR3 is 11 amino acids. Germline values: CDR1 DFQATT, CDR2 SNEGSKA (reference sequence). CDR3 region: CSANYAYEQYF. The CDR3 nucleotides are TGCAGTGCTAACTATGCCTACGAGCAGTACTTC.